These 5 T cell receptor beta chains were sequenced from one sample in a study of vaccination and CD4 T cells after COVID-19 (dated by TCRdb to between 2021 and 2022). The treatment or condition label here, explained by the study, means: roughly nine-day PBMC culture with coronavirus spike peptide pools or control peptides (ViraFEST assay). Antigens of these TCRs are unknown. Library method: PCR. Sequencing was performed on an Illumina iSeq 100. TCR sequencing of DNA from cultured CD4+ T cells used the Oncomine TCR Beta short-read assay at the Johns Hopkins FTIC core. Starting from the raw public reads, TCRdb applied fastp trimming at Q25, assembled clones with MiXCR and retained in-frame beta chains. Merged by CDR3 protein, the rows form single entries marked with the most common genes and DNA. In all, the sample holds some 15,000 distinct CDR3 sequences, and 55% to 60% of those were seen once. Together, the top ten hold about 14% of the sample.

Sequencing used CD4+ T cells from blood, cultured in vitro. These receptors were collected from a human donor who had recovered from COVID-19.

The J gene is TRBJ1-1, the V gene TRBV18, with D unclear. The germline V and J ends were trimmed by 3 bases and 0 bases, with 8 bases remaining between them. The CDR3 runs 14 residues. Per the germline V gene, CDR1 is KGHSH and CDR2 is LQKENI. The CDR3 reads CASSPGRVNTEAFF. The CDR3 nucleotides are TGTGCCAGCTCACCGGGTAGGGTGAACACTGAAGCTTTCTTT.

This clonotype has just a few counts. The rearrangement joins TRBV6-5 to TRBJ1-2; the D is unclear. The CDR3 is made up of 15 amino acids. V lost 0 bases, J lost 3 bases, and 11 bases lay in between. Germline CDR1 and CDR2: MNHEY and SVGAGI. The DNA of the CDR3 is TGTGCCAGCAGTTACTCGCTTGAAGCTGACTATGGCTACACCTTC. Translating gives CASSYSLEADYGYTF.

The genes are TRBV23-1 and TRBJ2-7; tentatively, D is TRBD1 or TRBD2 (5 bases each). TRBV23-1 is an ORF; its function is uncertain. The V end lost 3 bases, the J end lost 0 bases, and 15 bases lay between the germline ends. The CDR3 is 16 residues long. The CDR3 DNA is TGCGCCAGCAGTCACCCGGGACCGAAGATCTCCTACGAGCAGTACTTC. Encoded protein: CASSHPGPKISYEQYF.

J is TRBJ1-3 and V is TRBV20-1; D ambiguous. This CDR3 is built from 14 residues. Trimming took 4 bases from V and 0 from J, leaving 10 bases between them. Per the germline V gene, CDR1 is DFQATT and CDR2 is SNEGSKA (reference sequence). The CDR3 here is CSAILRNSGNTIYF. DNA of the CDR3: TGCAGTGCTATTCTCAGGAACTCTGGAAACACCATATATTTT.

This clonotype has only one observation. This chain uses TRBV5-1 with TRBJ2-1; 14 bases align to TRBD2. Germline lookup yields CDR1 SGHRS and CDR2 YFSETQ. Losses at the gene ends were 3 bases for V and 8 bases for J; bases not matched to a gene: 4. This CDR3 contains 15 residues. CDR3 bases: TGCGCCAGCAGCTCGGGACTAGCGGGAGTGTATGAGCAGTTCTTC. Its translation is CASSSGLAGVYEQFF.